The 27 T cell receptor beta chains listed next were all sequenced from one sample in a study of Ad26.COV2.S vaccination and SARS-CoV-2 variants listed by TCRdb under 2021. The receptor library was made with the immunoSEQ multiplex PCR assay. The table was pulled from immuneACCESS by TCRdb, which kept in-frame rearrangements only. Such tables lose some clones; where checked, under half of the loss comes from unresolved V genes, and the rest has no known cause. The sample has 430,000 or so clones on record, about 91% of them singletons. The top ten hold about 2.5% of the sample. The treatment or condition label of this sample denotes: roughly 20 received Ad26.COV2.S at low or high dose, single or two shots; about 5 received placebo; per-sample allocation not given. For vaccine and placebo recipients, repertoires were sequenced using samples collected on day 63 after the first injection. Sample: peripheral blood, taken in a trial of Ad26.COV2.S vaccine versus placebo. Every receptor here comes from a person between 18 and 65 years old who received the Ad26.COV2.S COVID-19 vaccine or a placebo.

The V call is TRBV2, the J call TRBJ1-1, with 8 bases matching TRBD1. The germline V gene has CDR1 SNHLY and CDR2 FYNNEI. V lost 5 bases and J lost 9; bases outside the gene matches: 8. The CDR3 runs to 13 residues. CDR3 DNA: TGTGCCAGCAGTCGGGACAGGTCTATCCAAGCTTTCTTT. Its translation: CASSRDRSIQAFF.

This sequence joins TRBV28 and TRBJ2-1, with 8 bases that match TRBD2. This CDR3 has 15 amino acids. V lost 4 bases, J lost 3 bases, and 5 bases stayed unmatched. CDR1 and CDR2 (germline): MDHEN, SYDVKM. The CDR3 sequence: CASSSLLAGYNEQFF. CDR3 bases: TGTGCCAGCAGTTCCCTGCTAGCGGGCTACAATGAGCAGTTCTTC.

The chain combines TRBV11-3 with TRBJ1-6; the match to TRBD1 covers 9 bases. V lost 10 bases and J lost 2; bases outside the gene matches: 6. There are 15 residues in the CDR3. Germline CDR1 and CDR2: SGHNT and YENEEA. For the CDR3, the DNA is TGTGCCACACGACAGGGGGAGACCTATAATTCACCCCTCCACTTT. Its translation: CATRQGETYNSPLHF.

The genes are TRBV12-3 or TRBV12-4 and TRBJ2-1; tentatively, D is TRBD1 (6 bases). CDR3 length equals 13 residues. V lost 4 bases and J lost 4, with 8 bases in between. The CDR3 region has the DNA TGTGCCAGCAGTTGGGGGCCTTACAATGAGCAGTTCTTC. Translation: CASSWGPYNEQFF.

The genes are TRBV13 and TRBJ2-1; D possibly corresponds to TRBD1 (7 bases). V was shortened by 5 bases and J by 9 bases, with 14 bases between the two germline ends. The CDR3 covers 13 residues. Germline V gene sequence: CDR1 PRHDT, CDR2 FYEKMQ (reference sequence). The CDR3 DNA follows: TGTGCCAGCAGCAGGCGACAGGGAGGTGAGCAGTTCTTC. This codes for CASSRRQGGEQFF.

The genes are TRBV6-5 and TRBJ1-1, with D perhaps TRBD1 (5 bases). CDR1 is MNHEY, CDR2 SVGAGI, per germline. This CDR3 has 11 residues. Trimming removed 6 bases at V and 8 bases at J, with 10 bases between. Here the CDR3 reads CASRDIVEAFF. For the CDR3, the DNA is TGTGCCAGCAGGGACATAGTCGAAGCTTTCTTT.

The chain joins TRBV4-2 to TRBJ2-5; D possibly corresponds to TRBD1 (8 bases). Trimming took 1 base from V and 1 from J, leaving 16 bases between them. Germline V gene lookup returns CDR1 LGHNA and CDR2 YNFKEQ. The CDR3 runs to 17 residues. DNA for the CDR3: TGTGCCAGCAGCCAAGCGCCAGGGGGCGGGGGCCAAGAGACCCAGTACTTC. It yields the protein CASSQAPGGGGQETQYF.

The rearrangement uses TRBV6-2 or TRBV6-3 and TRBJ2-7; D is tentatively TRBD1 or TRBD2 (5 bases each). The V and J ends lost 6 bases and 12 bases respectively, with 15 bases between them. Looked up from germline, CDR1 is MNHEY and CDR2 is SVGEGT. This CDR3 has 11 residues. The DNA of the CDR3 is TGTGCCAGCAGCAACGTAGGGACGGCGTACTTC. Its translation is CASSNVGTAYF.

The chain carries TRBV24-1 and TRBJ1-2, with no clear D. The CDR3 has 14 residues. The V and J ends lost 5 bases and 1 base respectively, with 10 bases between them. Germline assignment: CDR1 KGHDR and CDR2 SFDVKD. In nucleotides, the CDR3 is TGTGCCACCAGTGCCACAGAGTTTAACTATGGCTACACCTTC. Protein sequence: CATSATEFNYGYTF.

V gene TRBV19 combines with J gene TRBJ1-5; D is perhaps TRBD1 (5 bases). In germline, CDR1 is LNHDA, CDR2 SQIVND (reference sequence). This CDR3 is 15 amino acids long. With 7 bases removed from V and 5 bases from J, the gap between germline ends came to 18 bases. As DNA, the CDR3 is TGTGCCAGTAAGAGATCGGGGCCAGCATATCAGCCCCAGCATTTT. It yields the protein CASKRSGPAYQPQHF.

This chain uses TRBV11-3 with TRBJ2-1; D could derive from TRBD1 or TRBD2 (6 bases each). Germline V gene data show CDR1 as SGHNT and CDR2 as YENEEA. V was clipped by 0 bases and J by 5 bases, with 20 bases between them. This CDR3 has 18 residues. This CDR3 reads CASSLDVWPGGGNNEQFF. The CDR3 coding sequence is TGTGCCAGCAGCTTAGATGTTTGGCCCGGAGGGGGGAACAATGAGCAGTTCTTC.

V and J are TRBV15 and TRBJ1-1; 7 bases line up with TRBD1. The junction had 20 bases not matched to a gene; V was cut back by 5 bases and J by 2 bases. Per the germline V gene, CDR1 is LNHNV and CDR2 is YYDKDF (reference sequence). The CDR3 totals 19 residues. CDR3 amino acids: CATSRGARHRGMFNTEAFF. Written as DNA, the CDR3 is TGTGCCACCAGCCGAGGGGCCAGGCACAGGGGAATGTTCAACACTGAAGCTTTCTTT.

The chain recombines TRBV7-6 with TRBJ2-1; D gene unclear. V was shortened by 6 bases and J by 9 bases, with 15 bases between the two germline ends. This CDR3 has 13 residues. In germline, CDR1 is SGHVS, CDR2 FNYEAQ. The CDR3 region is CASSKTGRGEQFF. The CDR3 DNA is TGTGCCAGCAGTAAGACTGGCCGAGGTGAGCAGTTCTTC.

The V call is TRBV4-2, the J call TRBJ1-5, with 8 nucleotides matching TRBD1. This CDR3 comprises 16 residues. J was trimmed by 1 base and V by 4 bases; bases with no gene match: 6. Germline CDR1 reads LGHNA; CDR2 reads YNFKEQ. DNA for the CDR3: TGTGCCAGCAGCCGAGCGGACAGGGACAGCAATCAGCCCCAGCATTTT. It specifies CASSRADRDSNQPQHF.

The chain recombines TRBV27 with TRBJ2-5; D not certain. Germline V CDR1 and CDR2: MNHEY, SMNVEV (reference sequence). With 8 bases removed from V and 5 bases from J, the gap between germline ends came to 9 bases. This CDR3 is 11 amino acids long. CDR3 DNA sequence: TGTGCCAGCGGCATTAGGGAGACCCAGTACTTC. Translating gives CASGIRETQYF.

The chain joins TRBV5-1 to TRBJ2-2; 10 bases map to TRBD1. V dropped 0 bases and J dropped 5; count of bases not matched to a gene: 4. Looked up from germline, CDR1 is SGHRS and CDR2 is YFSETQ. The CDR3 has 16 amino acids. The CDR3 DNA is TGCGCCAGCAGCTTGGGGGGACAGGGGAGTACCGGGGAGCTGTTTTTT. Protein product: CASSLGGQGSTGELFF. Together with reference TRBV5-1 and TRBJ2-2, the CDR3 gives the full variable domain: KAGVTQTPRYLIKTRGQQVTLSCSPISGHRSVSWYQQTPGQGLQFLFEYFSETQRNKGNFPGRFSGRQFSNSRSEMNVSTLELGDSALYLCASSLGGQGSTGELFFGEGSRLTVL.

In DNA, the CDR3 is TGTGCCAGCAGCCACGACAGGGGTAGAGGCTACACCTTC. It specifies CASSHDRGRGYTF. This chain uses TRBV7-8 with TRBJ1-2; 8 bases align to TRBD1. CDR1 is SGHVS and CDR2 is FQNEAQ in the germline V gene. CDR3 size: 13 residues. The J segment lost 8 bases and the V segment lost 5 bases, leaving 7 bases of the junction unmatched.

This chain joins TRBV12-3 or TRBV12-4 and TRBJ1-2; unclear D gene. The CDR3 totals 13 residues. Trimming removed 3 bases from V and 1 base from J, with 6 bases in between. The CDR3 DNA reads TGTGCCAGCAGTTTTCGCCTTAACTATGGCTACACCTTC. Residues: CASSFRLNYGYTF.

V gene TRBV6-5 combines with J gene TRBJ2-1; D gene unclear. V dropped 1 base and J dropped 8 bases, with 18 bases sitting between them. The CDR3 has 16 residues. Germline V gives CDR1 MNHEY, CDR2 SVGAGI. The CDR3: CASSYYDSTKVDEQFF. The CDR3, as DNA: TGTGCCAGCAGTTACTATGACTCGACAAAGGTCGATGAGCAGTTCTTC.

CDR3 protein: CASSLEGFGNEKLFF. The CDR3 DNA reads as TGCGCCAGCAGCTTGGAAGGTTTTGGGAATGAAAAACTGTTTTTT. The V gene is TRBV5-1, the J gene TRBJ1-4; no clear D. With 0 bases removed from V and 5 bases from J, the gap between germline ends came to 11 bases. The CDR3 is 15 amino acids. The germline CDR1 and CDR2 sequences are SGHRS and YFSETQ.

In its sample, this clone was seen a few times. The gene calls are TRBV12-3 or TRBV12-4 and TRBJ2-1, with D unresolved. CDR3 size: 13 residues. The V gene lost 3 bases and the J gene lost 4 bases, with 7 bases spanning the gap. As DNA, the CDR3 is TGTGCCAGCAGTTTGAAACGGTACAATGAGCAGTTCTTC. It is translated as CASSLKRYNEQFF.

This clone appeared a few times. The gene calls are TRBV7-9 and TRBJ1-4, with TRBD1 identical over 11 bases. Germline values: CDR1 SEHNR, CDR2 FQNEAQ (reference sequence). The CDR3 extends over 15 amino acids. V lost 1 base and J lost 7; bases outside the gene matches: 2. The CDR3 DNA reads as TGTGCCAGCAGCTTAGGGACAGGGGGCGGTGAAAAACTGTTTTTT. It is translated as CASSLGTGGGEKLFF.

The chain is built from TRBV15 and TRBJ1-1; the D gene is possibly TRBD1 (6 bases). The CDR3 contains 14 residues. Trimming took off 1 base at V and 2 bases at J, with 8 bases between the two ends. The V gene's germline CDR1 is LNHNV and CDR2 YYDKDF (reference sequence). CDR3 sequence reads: CATSRGGTNTEAFF. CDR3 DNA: TGTGCCACCAGCAGAGGAGGGACAAACACTGAAGCTTTCTTT.

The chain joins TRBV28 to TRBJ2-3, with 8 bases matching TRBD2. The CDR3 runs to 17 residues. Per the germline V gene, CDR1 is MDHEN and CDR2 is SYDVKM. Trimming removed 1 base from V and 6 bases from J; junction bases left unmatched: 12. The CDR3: CASSLSGSGASGDTQYF. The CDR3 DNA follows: TGTGCCAGCAGTTTATCGGGTAGCGGGGCCTCGGGGGATACGCAGTATTTT.

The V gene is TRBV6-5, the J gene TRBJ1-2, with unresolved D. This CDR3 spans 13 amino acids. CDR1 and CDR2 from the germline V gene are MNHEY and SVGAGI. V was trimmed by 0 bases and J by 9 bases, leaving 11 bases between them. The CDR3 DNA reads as TGTGCCAGCAGTTACTCAGGGCTTCCGAGCTACACCTTC. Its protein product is CASSYSGLPSYTF.

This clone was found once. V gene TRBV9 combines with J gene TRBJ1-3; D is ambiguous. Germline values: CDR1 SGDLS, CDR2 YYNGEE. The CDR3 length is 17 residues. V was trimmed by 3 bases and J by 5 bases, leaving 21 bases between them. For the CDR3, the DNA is TGTGCCAGCAGCGCCGCGATCCTACCGGAGGGCAGAAACACCATATATTTT. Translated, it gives CASSAAILPEGRNTIYF. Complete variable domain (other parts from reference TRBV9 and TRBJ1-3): DSGVTQTPKHLITATGQRVTLRCSPRSGDLSVYWYQQSLDQGLQFLIQYYNGEERAKGNILERFSAQQFPDLHSELNLSSLELGDSALYFCASSAAILPEGRNTIYFGEGSWLTVV.

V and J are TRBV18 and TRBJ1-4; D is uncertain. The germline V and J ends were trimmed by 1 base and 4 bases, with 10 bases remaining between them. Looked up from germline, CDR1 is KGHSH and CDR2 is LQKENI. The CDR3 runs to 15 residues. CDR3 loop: CASSPLPDYNEKLFF. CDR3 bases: TGTGCCAGCTCACCACTCCCAGACTATAATGAAAAACTGTTTTTT.